The clone carrying this T cell receptor (beta chain) was detected ten times or more. The antigen remains unidentified. This table comes from immunoSEQ multiplex PCR, and its TCRdb copy is limited to in-frame clones, with some not included. The profile covers some 38,000 clones, none occurring a single time. The related graft donor's blood sample was taken on the day of bone marrow donation. This entry belongs to a study of T cells after posttransplantation cyclophosphamide. Study-level points and caveats: After PTCy, TRB diversity resembled that of CNI/methotrexate controls. Skin or GI-infiltrating T cells shared few TRB sequences with blood. Later post-transplant blood repertoires were often dominated by donor CD8+ memory clones.

Trimming took 6 bases from V and 5 from J; bases not matched to a gene: 9. CDR1 ENHRY and CDR2 SYGVKD come from the germline V gene. The CDR3 length is 14 residues. The chain uses TRBV10-3 and TRBJ2-5; TRBD1 matches at 7 bases. Sequenced input: PBMCs. The sequence derives from a man aged 45-65 years in good health, CMV-negative, and a related stem cell transplant donor. In nucleotides, the CDR3 is TGTGCCATCAGCTCGCCCACAGGGGTCGAGACCCAGTACTTC. It is translated as CAISSPTGVETQYF.